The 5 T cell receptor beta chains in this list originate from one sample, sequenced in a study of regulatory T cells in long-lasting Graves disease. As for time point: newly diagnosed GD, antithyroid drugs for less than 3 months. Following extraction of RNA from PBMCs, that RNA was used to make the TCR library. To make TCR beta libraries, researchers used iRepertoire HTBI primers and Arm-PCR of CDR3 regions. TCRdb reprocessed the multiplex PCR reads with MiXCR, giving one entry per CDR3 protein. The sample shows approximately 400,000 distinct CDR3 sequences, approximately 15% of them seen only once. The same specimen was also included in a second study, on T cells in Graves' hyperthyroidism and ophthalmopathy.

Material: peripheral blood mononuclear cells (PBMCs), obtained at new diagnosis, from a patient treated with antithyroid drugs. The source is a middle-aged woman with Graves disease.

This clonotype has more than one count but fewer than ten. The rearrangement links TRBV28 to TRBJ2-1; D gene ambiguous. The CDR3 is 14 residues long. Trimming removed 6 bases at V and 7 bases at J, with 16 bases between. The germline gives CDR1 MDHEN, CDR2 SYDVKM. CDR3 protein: CASSPSREFNEQFF. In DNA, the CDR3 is TGTGCCAGCAGCCCAAGTCGTGAATTTAATGAGCAGTTCTTC.

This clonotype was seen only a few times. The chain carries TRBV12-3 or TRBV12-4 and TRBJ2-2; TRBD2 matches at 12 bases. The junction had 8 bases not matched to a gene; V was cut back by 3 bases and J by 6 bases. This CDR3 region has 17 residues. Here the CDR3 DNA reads TGTGCCAGCAGTTTGGGGGCTAGCGGGAGGGCCCCCGGGGAGCTGTTTTTT. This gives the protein CASSLGASGRAPGELFF.

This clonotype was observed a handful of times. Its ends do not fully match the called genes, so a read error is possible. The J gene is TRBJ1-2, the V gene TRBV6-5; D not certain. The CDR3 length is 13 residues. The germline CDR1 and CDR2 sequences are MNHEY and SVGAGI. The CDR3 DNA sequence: TGTGCCAGCAGTTACAACACGGACTATAGCTACACCTTC. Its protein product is CASSYNTDYSYTF.

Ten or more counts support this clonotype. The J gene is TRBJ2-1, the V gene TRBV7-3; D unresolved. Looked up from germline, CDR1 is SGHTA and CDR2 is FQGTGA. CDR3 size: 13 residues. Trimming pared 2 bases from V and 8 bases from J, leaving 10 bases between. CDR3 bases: TGTGCCAGCAGCTTATCCCTACGCGATGAGCAGTTCTTC. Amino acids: CASSLSLRDEQFF. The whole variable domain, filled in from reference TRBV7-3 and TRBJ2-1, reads GAGVSQTPSNKVTEKGKYVELRCDPISGHTALYWYRQSLGQGPEFLIYFQGTGAADDSGLPNDRFFAVRPEGSVSTLKIQRTERGDSAVYLCASSLSLRDEQFFGPGTRLTVL.

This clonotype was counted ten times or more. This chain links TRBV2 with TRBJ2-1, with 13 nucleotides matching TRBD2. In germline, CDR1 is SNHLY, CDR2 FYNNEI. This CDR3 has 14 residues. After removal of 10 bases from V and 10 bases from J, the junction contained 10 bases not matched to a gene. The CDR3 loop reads CATRGLAGAGEQFF. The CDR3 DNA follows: TGTGCCACCCGAGGACTAGCGGGAGCTGGGGAGCAGTTCTTC.